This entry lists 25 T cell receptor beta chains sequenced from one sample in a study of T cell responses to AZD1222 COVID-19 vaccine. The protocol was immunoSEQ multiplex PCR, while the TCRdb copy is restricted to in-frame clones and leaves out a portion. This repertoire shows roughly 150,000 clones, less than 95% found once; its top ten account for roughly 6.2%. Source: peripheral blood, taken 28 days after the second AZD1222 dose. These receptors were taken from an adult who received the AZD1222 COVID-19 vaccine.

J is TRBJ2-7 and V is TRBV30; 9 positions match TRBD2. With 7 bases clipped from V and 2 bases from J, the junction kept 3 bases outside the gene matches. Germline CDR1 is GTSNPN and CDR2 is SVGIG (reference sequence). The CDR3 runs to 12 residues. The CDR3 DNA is TGTGCCTCCAAGCGGGGGGCCTACGAGCAGTACTTC. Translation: CASKRGAYEQYF.

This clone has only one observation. The CDR3, as DNA: TGTGCCAGCAGTTACGTGCAGGGAGACTATGGCTACACCTTC. Residues: CASSYVQGDYGYTF. The rearrangement links TRBV6-5 to TRBJ1-2, with TRBD1 as a possible D gene (5 bases). CDR1 is MNHEY and CDR2 is SVGAGI in the germline V gene. The CDR3 length is 14 residues. Trimming left V 2 bases short and J 3 bases short, with 10 bases between.

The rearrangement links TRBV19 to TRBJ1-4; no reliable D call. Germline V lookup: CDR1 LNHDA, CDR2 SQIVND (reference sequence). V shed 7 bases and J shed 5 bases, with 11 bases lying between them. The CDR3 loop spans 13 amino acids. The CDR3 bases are TGTGCCAGTAATGGCCAGATGAATGAAAAACTGTTTTTT. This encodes CASNGQMNEKLFF. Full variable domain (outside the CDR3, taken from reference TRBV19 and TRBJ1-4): DGGITQSPKYLFRKEGQNVTLSCEQNLNHDAMYWYRQDPGQGLRLIYYSQIVNDFQKGDIAEGYSVSREKKESFPLTVTSAQKNPTAFYLCASNGQMNEKLFFGSGTQLSVL.

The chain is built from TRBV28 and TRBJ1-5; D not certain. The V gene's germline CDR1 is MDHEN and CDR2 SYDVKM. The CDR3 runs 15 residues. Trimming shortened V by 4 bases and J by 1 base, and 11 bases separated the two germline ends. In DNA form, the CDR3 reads TGTGCCAGCAGTTCTCCCGGCACAAGCAATCAGCCCCAGCATTTT. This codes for CASSSPGTSNQPQHF. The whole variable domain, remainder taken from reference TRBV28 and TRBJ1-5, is DVKVTQSSRYLVKRTGEKVFLECVQDMDHENMFWYRQDPGLGLRLIYFSYDVKMKEKGDIPEGYSVSREKKERFSLILESASTNQTSMYLCASSSPGTSNQPQHFGDGTRLSIL.

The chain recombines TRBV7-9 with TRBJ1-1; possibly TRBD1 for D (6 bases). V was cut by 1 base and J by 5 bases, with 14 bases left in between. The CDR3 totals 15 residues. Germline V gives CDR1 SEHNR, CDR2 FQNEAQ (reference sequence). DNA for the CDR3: TGTGCCAGCAGCTTAGTACGGGGGCAGGGAACTGAAGCTTTCTTT. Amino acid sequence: CASSLVRGQGTEAFF. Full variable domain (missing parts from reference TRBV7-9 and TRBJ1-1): DTGVSQNPRHKITKRGQNVTFRCDPISEHNRLYWYRQTLGQGPEFLTYFQNEAQLEKSRLLSDRFSAERPKGSFSTLEIQRTEQGDSAMYLCASSLVRGQGTEAFFGQGTRLTVV.

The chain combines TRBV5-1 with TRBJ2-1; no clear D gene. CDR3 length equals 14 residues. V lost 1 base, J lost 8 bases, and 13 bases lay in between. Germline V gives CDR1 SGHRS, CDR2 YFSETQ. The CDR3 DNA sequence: TGCGCCAGCAGCTTGTCGGATCATTTGGATGAGCAGTTCTTC. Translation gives CASSLSDHLDEQFF.

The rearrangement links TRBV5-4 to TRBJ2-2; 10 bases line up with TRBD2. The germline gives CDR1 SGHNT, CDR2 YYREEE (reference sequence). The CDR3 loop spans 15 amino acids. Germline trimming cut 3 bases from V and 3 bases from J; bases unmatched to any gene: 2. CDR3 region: CASSSTSGDTGELFF. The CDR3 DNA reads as TGTGCCAGCAGCTCAACTAGCGGGGACACCGGGGAGCTGTTTTTT.

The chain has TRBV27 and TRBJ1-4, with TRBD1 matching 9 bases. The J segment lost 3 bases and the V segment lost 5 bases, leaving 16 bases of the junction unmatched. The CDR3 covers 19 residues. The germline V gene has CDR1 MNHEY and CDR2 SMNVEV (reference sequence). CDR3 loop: CASSPHLGSRQGANEKLFF. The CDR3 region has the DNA TGTGCCAGCAGTCCCCACCTGGGATCCCGACAGGGGGCTAATGAAAAACTGTTTTTT.

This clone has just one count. Here the CDR3 DNA reads TGTGCCAGCAGTGACCATCAGGGTCAACCCCAGCATTTT. Translated, it gives CASSDHQGQPQHF. The V and J genes are TRBV28 and TRBJ1-5, with D possibly TRBD1 on 5 matching bases. Germline CDR1 is MDHEN and CDR2 is SYDVKM. The V gene lost 5 bases and the J gene lost 10 bases, with 15 bases spanning the gap. The CDR3 is 13 residues long.

The CDR3 loop is CAWSQGRAGELFF. CDR3 coding DNA: TGTGCCTGGAGTCAGGGACGGGCCGGGGAGCTGTTTTTT. The gene calls are TRBV30 and TRBJ2-2; either TRBD1 or TRBD2 may fit D (5 bases each). The V gene's germline CDR1 is GTSNPN and CDR2 SVGIG (reference sequence). This CDR3 is 13 amino acids long. With 2 bases removed from V and 6 bases from J, the gap between germline ends came to 10 bases.

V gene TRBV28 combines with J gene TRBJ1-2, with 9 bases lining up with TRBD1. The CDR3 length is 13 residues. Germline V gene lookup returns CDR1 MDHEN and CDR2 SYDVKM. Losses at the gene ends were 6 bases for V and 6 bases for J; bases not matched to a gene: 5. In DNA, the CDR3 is TGTGCCAGCAGGACACAGGGGGCGCATGGCTACACCTTC. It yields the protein CASRTQGAHGYTF.

The CDR3 region has the DNA TGTGCCTGGAGTGGGTCAGCTGAAGCTTTCTTT. Amino acids: CAWSGSAEAFF. The chain couples TRBV30 to TRBJ1-1; unclear D gene. V dropped 1 base and J dropped 6 bases, with 6 bases sitting between them. CDR1 and CDR2 (germline): GTSNPN, SVGIG (reference sequence). CDR3 length: 11 residues.

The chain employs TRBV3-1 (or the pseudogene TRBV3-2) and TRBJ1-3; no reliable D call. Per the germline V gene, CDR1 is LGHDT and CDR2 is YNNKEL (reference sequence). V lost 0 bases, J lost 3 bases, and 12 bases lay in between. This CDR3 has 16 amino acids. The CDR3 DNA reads TGTGCCAGCAGCCAAGATCTACCTCAGGTTGGAAACACCATATATTTT. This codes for CASSQDLPQVGNTIYF.

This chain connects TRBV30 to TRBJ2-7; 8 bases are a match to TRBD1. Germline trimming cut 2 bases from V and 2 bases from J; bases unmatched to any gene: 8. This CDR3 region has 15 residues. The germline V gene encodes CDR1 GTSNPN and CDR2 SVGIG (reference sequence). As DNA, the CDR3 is TGTGCCTGGAGTATCCGGGACAGGAAAGCCTACGAGCAGTACTTC. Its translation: CAWSIRDRKAYEQYF.

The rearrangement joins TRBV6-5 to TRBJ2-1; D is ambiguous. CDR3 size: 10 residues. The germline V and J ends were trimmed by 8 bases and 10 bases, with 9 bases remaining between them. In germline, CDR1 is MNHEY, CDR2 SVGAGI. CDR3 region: CASGFREQFF. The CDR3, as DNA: TGTGCCAGCGGTTTCAGGGAGCAGTTCTTC.

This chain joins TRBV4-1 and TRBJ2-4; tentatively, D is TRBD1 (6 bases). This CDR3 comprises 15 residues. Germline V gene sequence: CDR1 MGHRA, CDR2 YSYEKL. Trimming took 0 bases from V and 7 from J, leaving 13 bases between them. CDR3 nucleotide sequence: TGCGCCAGCAGCCAAGAAGGGGGTATCGCGAACATTCAGTACTTC. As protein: CASSQEGGIANIQYF.

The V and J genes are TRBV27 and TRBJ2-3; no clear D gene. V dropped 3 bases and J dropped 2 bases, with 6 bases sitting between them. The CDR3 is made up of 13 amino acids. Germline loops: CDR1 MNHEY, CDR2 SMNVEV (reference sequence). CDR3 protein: CASSFTATDTQYF. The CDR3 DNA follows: TGTGCCAGCAGTTTTACAGCCACAGATACGCAGTATTTT.

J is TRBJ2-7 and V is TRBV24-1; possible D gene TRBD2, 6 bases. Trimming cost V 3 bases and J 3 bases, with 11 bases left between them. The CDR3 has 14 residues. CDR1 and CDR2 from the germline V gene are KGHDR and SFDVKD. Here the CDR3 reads CATSDAGSLYEQYF. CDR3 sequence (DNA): TGTGCCACCAGTGATGCGGGAAGCCTCTACGAGCAGTACTTC.

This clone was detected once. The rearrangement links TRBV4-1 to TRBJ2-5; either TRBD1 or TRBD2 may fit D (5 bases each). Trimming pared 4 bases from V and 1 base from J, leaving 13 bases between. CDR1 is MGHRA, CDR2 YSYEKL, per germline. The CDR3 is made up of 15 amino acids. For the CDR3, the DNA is TGCGCCAGCAGCCTCTCCCGGGACCCCCAAGAGACCCAGTACTTC. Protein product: CASSLSRDPQETQYF.

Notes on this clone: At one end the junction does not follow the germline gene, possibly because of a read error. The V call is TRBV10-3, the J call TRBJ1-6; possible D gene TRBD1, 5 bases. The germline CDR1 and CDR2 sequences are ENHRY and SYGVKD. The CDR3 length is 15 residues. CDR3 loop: CAITEGGGGGSPLHF. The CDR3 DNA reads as TGTGCCATCACTGAGGGTGGGGGGGGTGGTTCACCCCTCCACTTT.

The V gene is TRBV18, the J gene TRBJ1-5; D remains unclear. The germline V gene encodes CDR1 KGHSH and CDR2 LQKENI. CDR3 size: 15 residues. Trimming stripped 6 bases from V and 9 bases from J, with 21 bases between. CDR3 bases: TGTGCCAGCTCCCCCACCGTCACTTTGACGGGGCCCCAGCATTTT. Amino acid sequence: CASSPTVTLTGPQHF. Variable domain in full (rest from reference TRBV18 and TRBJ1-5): NAGVMQNPRHLVRRRGQEARLRCSPMKGHSHVYWYRQLPEEGLKFMVYLQKENIIDESGMPKERFSAEFPKEGPSILRIQQVVRGDSAAYFCASSPTVTLTGPQHFGDGTRLSIL.

In nucleotides, the CDR3 is TGTGCCAGCAGTTTCGGGACAGACTATGGCTACACCTTC. Protein: CASSFGTDYGYTF. The rearrangement joins TRBV6-5 to TRBJ1-2; the match to TRBD1 covers 7 bases. CDR3 length: 13 amino acids. V shed 4 bases and J 3 bases; nucleotides not matched to a gene: 2. Germline CDR1 reads MNHEY; CDR2 reads SVGAGI.

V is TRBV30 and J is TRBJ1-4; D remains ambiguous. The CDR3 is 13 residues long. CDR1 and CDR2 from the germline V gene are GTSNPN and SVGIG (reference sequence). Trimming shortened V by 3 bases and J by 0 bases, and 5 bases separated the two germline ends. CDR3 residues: CAWREATNEKLFF. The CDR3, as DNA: TGTGCCTGGAGGGAAGCAACTAATGAAAAACTGTTTTTT.

The CDR3 reads CASSLEWGSQETQYF. The DNA of the CDR3 is TGTGCCAGCAGCTTAGAGTGGGGTTCCCAAGAGACCCAGTACTTC. The genes are TRBV7-2 and TRBJ2-5; D ambiguous. CDR1 is SGHTA, CDR2 FQGNSA, per germline. The CDR3 has 15 residues. The V and J ends lost 1 base and 1 base respectively, with 10 bases between them.

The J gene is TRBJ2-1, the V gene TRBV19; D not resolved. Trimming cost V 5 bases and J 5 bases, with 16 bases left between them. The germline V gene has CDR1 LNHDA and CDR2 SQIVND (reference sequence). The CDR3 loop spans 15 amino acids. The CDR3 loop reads CASSFRALGNNEQFF. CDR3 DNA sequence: TGTGCCAGTAGTTTCCGGGCCCTGGGGAACAATGAGCAGTTCTTC. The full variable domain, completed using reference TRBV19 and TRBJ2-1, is DGGITQSPKYLFRKEGQNVTLSCEQNLNHDAMYWYRQDPGQGLRLIYYSQIVNDFQKGDIAEGYSVSREKKESFPLTVTSAQKNPTAFYLCASSFRALGNNEQFFGPGTRLTVL.